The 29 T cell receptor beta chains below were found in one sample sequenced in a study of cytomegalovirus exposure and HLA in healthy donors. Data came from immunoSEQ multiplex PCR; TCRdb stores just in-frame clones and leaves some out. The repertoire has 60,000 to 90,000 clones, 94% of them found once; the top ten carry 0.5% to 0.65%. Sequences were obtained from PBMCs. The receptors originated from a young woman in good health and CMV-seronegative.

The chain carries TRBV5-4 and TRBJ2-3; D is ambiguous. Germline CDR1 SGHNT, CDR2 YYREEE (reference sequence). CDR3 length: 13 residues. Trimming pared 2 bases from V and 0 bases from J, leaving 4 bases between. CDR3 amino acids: CASSFSSTDTQYF. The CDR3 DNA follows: TGTGCCAGCAGCTTCTCCAGCACAGATACGCAGTATTTT.

This CDR3 reads CASRRGTDTQYF. The CDR3 DNA sequence: TGTGCCAGCAGGAGGGGCACAGATACGCAGTATTTT. The chain recombines TRBV6-1 with TRBJ2-3; tentative D call: TRBD2 (5 bases). This CDR3 is 12 amino acids long. Germline V gene lookup returns CDR1 MNHNS and CDR2 SASEGT. Trimming pared 6 bases from V and 1 base from J, leaving 5 bases between.

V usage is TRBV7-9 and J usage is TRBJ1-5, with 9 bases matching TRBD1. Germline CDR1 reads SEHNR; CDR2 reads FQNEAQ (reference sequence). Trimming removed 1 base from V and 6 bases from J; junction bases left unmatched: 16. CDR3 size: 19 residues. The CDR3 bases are TGTGCCAGCAGCTTAGACAGGGGGCGCGGTTGGGGTACCCGTCAGCCCCAGCATTTT. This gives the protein CASSLDRGRGWGTRQPQHF.

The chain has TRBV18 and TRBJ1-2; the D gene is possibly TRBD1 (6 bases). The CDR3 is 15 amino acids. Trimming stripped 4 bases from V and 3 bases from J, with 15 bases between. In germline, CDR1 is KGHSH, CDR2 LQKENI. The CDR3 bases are TGTGCCAGCTCACTACAGGGATTTGTGGACTATGGCTACACCTTC. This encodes CASSLQGFVDYGYTF. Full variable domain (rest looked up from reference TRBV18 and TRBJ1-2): NAGVMQNPRHLVRRRGQEARLRCSPMKGHSHVYWYRQLPEEGLKFMVYLQKENIIDESGMPKERFSAEFPKEGPSILRIQQVVRGDSAAYFCASSLQGFVDYGYTFGSGTRLTVV.

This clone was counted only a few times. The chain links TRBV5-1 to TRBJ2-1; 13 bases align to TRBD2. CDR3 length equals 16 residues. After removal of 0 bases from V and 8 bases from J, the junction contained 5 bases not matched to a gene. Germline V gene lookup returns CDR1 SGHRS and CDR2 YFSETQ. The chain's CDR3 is CASSLGGTSGEYEQFF. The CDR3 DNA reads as TGCGCCAGCAGCTTGGGGGGGACTAGCGGGGAGTATGAGCAGTTCTTC.

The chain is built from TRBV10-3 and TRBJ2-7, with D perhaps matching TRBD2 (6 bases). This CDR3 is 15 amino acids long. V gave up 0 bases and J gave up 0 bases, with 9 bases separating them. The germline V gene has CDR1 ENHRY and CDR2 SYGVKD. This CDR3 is CAISESEGLSYEQYF. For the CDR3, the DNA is TGTGCCATCAGTGAGTCGGAGGGCCTCTCCTACGAGCAGTACTTC.

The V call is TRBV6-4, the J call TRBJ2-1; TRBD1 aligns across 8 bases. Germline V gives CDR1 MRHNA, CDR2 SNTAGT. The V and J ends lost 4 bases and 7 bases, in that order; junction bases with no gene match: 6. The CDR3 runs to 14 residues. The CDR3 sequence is CASSGETGANEQFF. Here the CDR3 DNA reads TGTGCCAGCAGTGGGGAGACAGGGGCGAATGAGCAGTTCTTC.

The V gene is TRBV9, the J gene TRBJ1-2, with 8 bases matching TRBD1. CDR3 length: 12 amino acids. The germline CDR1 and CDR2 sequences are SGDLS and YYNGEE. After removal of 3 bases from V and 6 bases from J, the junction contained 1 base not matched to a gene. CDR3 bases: TGTGCCAGCAGCGCGACAGGGGATGGCTACACCTTC. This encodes CASSATGDGYTF. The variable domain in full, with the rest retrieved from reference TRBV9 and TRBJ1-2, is DSGVTQTPKHLITATGQRVTLRCSPRSGDLSVYWYQQSLDQGLQFLIQYYNGEERAKGNILERFSAQQFPDLHSELNLSSLELGDSALYFCASSATGDGYTFGSGTRLTVV.

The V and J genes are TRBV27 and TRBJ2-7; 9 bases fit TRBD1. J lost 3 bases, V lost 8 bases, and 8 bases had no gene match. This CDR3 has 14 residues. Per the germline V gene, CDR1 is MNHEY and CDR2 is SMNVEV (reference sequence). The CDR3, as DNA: TGTGCCAGCTCCTTCTGGGGACAGGGCTACGAGCAGTACTTC. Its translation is CASSFWGQGYEQYF.

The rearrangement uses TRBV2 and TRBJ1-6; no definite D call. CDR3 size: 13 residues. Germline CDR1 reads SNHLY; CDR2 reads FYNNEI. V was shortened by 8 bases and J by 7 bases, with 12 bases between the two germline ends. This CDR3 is CASSRVPNSPLHF. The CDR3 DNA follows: TGTGCCAGCTCCCGGGTCCCAAATTCACCCCTCCACTTT.

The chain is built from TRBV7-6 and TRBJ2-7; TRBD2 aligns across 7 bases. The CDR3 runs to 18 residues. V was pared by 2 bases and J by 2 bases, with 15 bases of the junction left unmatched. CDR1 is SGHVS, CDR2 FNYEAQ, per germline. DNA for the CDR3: TGTGCCAGCAGCTTAACGGGGGTACCTAGCGGACCAACCTACGAGCAGTACTTC. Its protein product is CASSLTGVPSGPTYEQYF.

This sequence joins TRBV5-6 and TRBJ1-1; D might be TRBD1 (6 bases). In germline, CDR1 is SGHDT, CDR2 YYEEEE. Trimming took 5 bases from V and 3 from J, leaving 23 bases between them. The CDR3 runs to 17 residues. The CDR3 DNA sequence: TGTGCCAGCAGTCCGGCGGGGGGGCGAGGGTCTTACACTGAAGCTTTCTTT. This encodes CASSPAGGRGSYTEAFF.

CDR3 protein: CASSPDRGGSNEQFF. The CDR3 bases are TGTGCCAGCAGCCCCGACAGGGGAGGGTCCAATGAGCAGTTCTTC. The chain uses TRBV7-9 and TRBJ2-1; D might be TRBD1 (8 bases). Germline CDR1 and CDR2: SEHNR and FQNEAQ (reference sequence). V was clipped by 5 bases and J by 6 bases, with 17 bases between them. CDR3 length equals 15 residues.

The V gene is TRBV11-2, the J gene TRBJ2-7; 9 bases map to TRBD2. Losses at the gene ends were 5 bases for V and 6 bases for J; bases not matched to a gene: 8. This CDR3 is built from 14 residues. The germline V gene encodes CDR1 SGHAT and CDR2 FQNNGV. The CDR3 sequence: CASSVMPAGGEQYF. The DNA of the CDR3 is TGTGCCAGCAGCGTTATGCCAGCGGGGGGCGAGCAGTACTTC.

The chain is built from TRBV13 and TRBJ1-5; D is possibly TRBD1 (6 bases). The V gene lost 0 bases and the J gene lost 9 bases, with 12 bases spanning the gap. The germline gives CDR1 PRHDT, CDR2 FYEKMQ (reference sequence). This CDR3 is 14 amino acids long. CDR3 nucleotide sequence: TGTGCCAGCAGCTTAGGGACAGGTGCTCGGCCCCAGCATTTT. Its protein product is CASSLGTGARPQHF.

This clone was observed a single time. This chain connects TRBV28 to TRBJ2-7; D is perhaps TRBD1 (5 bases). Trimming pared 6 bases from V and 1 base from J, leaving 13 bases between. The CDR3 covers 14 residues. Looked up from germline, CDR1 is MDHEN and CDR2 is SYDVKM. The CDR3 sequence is CASRAGHFSYEQYF. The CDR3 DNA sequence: TGTGCCAGCAGGGCAGGGCATTTTTCCTACGAGCAGTACTTC. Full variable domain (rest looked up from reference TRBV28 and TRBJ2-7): DVKVTQSSRYLVKRTGEKVFLECVQDMDHENMFWYRQDPGLGLRLIYFSYDVKMKEKGDIPEGYSVSREKKERFSLILESASTNQTSMYLCASRAGHFSYEQYFGPGTRLTVT.

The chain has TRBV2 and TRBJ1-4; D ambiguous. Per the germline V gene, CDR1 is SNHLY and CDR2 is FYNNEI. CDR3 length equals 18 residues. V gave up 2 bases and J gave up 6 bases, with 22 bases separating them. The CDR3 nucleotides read TGTGCCAGCAGTGAAACTCTCGTACGCGGGGAAGAGGATGAAAAACTGTTTTTT. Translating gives CASSETLVRGEEDEKLFF.

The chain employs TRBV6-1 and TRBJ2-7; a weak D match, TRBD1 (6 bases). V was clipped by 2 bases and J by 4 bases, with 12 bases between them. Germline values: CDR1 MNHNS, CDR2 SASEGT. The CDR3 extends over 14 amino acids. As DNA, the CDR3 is TGTGCCAGCAGTGAACCAGGACAGTCTTACGAGCAGTACTTC. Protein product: CASSEPGQSYEQYF.

The DNA of the CDR3 is TGTGCCAGCAGCGTAGGGGCCAATGAGCAGTTCTTC. This codes for CASSVGANEQFF. The rearrangement links TRBV9 to TRBJ2-1; D is undetermined. CDR3 length: 12 residues. The germline V gene has CDR1 SGDLS and CDR2 YYNGEE. Trimming took 0 bases from V and 6 from J, leaving 4 bases between them.

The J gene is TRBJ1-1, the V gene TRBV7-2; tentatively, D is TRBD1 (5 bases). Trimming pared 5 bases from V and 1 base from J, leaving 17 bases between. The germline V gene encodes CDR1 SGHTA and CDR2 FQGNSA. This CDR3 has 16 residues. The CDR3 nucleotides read TGTGCCAGCAGCAAAGAACAGGTTGGACGGAACACTGAAGCTTTCTTT. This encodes CASSKEQVGRNTEAFF.

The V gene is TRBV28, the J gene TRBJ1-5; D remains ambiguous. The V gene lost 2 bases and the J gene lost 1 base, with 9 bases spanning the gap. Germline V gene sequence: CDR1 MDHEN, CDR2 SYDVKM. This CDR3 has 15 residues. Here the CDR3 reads CASSLGGISNQPQHF. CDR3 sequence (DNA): TGTGCCAGCAGTTTAGGCGGCATCAGCAATCAGCCCCAGCATTTT.

In nucleotides, the CDR3 is TGTGCCTGGAGGGGACAGCCAAACCTAGGGACTGAAGCTTTCTTT. This sequence encodes CAWRGQPNLGTEAFF. The chain uses TRBV30 and TRBJ1-1; 7 bases are a match to TRBD1. Looked up from germline, CDR1 is GTSNPN and CDR2 is SVGIG (reference sequence). The CDR3 runs 15 residues. J lost 5 bases, V lost 3 bases, and 12 bases had no gene match.

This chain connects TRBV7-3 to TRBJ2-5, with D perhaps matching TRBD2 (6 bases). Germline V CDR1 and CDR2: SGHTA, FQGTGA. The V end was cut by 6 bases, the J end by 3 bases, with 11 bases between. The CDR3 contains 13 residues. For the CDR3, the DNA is TGTGCCAGCAGTCCTTGGGGGGAAGAGACCCAGTACTTC. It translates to CASSPWGEETQYF.

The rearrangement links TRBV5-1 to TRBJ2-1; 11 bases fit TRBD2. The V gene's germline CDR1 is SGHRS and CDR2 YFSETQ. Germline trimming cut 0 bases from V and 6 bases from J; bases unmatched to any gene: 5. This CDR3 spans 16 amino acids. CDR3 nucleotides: TGCGCCAGCAGCTTGGCGGCTAGCGGGGGGATCAATGAGCAGTTCTTC. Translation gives CASSLAASGGINEQFF.

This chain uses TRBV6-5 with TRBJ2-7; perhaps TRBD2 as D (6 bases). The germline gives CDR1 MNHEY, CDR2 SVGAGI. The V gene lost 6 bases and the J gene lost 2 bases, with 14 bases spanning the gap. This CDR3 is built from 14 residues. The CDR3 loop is CASSTGGEAYEQYF. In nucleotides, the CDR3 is TGTGCCAGCAGCACCGGAGGGGAGGCCTACGAGCAGTACTTC.

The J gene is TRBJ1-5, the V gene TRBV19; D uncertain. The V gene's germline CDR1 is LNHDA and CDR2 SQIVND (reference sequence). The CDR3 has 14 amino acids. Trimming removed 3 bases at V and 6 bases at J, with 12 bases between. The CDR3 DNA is TGTGCCAGTAGTATTAGTTCGACTATTCAGCCCCAGCATTTT. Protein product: CASSISSTIQPQHF.

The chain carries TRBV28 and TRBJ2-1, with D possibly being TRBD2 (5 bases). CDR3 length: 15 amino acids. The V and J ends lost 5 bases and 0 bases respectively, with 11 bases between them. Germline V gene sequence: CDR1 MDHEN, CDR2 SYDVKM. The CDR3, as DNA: TGTGCCAGCAGTCTCCTAGCAGGCTCCTACAATGAGCAGTTCTTC. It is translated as CASSLLAGSYNEQFF.

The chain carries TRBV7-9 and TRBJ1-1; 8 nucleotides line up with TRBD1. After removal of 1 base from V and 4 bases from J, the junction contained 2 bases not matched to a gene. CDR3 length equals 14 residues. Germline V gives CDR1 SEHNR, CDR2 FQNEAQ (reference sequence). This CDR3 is CASSLGTGLTEAFF. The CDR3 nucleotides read TGTGCCAGCAGCTTAGGGACAGGGCTCACTGAAGCTTTCTTT.

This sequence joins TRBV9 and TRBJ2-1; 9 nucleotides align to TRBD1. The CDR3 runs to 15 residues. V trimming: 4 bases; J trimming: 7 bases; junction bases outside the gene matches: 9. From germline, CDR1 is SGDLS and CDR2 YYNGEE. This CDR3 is CASSKGDRDGNEQFF. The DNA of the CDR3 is TGTGCCAGCAGCAAAGGGGACAGGGACGGAAATGAGCAGTTCTTC. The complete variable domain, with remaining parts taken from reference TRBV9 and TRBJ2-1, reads DSGVTQTPKHLITATGQRVTLRCSPRSGDLSVYWYQQSLDQGLQFLIQYYNGEERAKGNILERFSAQQFPDLHSELNLSSLELGDSALYFCASSKGDRDGNEQFFGPGTRLTVL.